This T cell receptor (beta chain) was observed in a study of cytomegalovirus exposure and HLA in healthy donors. Findings and caveats of the study: High sensitivity and specificity were reportedly achieved when the classifier diagnosed cytomegalovirus status. Researchers catalogued over 150 TCR beta chains as cytomegalovirus-associated.

The data were produced by immunoSEQ multiplex PCR, yet TCRdb's version contains in-frame clones alone and is incomplete. The sample holds around 300,000 clones, 87% seen once. This clone appeared a single time. Its specificity is unknown. Germline values: CDR1 SGDLS, CDR2 YYNGEE. V gave up 3 bases and J gave up 2 bases; unmatched junction bases: 8. The CDR3 has 15 amino acids. The donors were members of the validation cohort, which comprised more than 90 subjects and was separate from the first cohort of 730 or so subjects. This sequence was found in a woman aged 25 to 45 in good health and CMV-seropositive. Input material: PBMCs. The chain couples TRBV9 to TRBJ2-7; TRBD1 matches at 7 bases. This CDR3 reads CASSAGGTGPYEQYF. CDR3 DNA: TGTGCCAGCAGCGCAGGGGGAACAGGGCCCTACGAGCAGTACTTC.